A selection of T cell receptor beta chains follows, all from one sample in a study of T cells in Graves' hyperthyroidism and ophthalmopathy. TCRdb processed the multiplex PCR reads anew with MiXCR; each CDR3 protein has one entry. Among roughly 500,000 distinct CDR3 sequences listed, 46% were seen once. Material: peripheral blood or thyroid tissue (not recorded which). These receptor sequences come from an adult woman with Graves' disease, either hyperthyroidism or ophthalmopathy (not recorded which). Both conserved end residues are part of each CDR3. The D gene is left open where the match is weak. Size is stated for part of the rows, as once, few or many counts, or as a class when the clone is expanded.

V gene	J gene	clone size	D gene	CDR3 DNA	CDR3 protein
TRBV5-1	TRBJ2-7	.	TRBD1	TGCGCCAGCAGGGGGGCCGGGACAGGGTCTTACGAGCAGTACTTC	CASRGAGTGSYEQYF
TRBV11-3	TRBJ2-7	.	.	TGTGCCAGCAGCTCGCGACAGACCCAAGAGCAGTACTTC	CASSSRQTQEQYF
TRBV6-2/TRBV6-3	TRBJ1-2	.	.	TGTGCCAGCAGCCCCGGACTGACCTCCTATGGCTACACCTTC	CASSPGLTSYGYTF
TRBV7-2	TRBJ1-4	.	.	TGTGCCAGCGGCCAAGAGGCTTTTTCTCATGAAAAACTGTTTTTT	CASGQEAFSHEKLFF
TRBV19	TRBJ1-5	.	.	TGTGCCAGTAGTCCCACTCTACCTCAGCCCCAGCATTTT	CASSPTLPQPQHF
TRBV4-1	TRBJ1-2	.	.	TGCGCCAGCAGCCAAGGAGAATGGACAGTCGACTATGGCTACACCTTC	CASSQGEWTVDYGYTF
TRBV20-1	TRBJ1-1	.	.	TGCAGTGCTAGCCCCCCCGTGGGGCAGGTGAACACTGAAGCTTTCTTT	CSASPPVGQVNTEAFF
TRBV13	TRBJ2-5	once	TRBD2	TGCGCCAGCAGCTTGCTAGCGGCTCGAGAGACCCAGTACTTC	CASSLLAARETQYF
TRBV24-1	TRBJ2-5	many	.	TGTGCCACCAGTGTTGGCGGGGGACAAGGGACCCAGTACTTC	CATSVGGGQGTQYF
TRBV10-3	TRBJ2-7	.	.	TGTGCCATCAGTGAGTCGGCAGGGAACGAGCAGTACTTC	CAISESAGNEQYF
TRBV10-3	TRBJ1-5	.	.	TGTGCCATCAGTAAACCCCGGGGGCCCGGCGGTGAGACCCAGCATTTT	CAISKPRGPGGETQHF
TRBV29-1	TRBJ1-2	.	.	TGCAGCGTCCGTGACGGCATTGGCTATGGCTACACCTTC	CSVRDGIGYGYTF
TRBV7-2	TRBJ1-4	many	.	TGTGCCAGCAGCGTGCGGGCCCTAGAAAAACTGTTTTTT	CASSVRALEKLFF
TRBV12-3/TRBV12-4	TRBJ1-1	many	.	TGTGCCAGCAGTCAAGGGGGGGGAGGCCAAGGTCCTTTCTTT	CASSQGGGGQGPFF
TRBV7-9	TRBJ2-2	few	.	TGTGCCAGCAGCTTAAATCGGAACACCGGGGAGCTGTTTTTT	CASSLNRNTGELFF
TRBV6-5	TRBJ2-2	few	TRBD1	TGTGCCAGCAGTTACTCGAATGTGGGACAGGGTTGGACCGGGGAGCTGTTTTTT	CASSYSNVGQGWTGELFF
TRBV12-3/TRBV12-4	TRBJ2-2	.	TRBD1	TGTGCCAGCAGCAGGGACAGGGGGCTTGGGGAGCTGTTTTTT	CASSRDRGLGELFF
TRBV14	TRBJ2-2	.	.	TGTGCCAGCAGCCAAATGGGGATCGGGGAGCTGTTTTTT	CASSQMGIGELFF
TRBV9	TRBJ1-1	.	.	TGTGCCAGCACCCCCCGGGGGAGGGACACTGAAGCTTTCTTT	CASTPRGRDTEAFF
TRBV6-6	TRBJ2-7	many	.	TGTGCCAGCAGTTACGGGCAGAGCTCCTACGAGCAGTACTTC	CASSYGQSSYEQYF
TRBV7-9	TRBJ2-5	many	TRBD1	TGTGCCAGCAGCTTGACAGGGTTCCAAGAGACCCAGTACTTC	CASSLTGFQETQYF
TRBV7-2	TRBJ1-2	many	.	TGTGCCAGCAGCTTAGACCGGCGGGGTAGTGGCTACACCTTC	CASSLDRRGSGYTF
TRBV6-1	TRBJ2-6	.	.	TGTGCCAGTCGGTCGGGGGACTCCAACGTCCTGACTTTC	CASRSGDSNVLTF
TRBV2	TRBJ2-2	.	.	.	CASSVGKGSCFF
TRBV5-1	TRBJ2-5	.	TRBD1	TGCGCCAGCAGTTCCACCCCGGGACAGAGCCAAGAGACCCAGTACTTC	CASSSTPGQSQETQYF
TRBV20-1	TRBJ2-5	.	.	TGCAGTGCTAGTTCGGGGGGAGGGGGCAGCAATCAGCCCCAGTACTTC	CSASSGGGGSNQPQYF
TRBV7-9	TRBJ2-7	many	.	TGTGCCAGCAGCTTAAGGACGGGGATTGGGTACGAGCAGTACTTC	CASSLRTGIGYEQYF
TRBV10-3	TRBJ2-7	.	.	TGTGCCACCCAGCCGGCCACCTACGAGCAGTACTTC	CATQPATYEQYF
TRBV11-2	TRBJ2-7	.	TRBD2	TGTGCCAGCAGCAATCTAGCGGGACTTTACGAGCAGTACTTC	CASSNLAGLYEQYF
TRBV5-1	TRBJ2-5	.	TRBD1	TGCGCCAGCAGCCCTTCCGGGACAGGGGGCCTAGAGACCCAGTACTTC	CASSPSGTGGLETQYF
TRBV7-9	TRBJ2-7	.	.	TGTGCCAGCAGTCCCACAGACTACGAGCAGTACTTC	CASSPTDYEQYF
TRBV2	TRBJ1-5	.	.	TGTGCCAGCAGCAGACAGTGGGATCAGCCCCAGCATTTT	CASSRQWDQPQHF
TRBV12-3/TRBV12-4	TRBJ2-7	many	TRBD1	TGTGCCAGCAGGCTAGCCGGGACAGCCTACGAGCAGTACTTC	CASRLAGTAYEQYF
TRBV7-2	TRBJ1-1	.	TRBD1	TGTGCCAGCAGCCAGACAGGGACAGGACATGAAGCTTTCTTT	CASSQTGTGHEAFF
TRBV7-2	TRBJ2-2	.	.	TGTGCCAGCAGCTTCGAACTAGGCCGGGAGCTGTTTTTT	CASSFELGRELFF
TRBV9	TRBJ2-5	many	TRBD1	TGTGCCAGCAGCGTGGACAGGGGGAGTGAGACCCAGTACTTC	CASSVDRGSETQYF
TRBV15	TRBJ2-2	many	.	TGTGCCACCAGCCTCACCGGGGAGCTGTTTTTT	CATSLTGELFF
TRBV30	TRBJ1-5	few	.	TGTGCCTGGAGTATCGGACAGCGGAACCAGCCCCAGCATTTT	CAWSIGQRNQPQHF
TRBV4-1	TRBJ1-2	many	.	TGCGCCAGCAGCCAAGATGGGGGACAACCTAACTATGGCTACACCTTC	CASSQDGGQPNYGYTF
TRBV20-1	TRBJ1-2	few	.	TGCAGTGCTAAGTCAGGGGCAAATTTTGGCTACACCTTC	CSAKSGANFGYTF
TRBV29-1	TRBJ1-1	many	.	TGCAGCGTTGAAGAGGGGATGAACACTGAAGCTTTCTTT	CSVEEGMNTEAFF
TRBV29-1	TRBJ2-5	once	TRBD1	TGTGCCAGTAGTGACGACAGGGGGAGACAAGAGACCCAGTACTTC	CASSDDRGRQETQYF
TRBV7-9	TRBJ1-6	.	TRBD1	TGTGCCAGCAGCCATGGACAGGAGGTCGGTTCACCCCTCCACTTT	CASSHGQEVGSPLHF
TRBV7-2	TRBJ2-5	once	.	TGTGCCAGCAGCGGGATAGGGAGTGAACAAGAGACCCAGTACTTC	CASSGIGSEQETQYF
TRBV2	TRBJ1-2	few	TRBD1	TGTGCCAGCGGGGACAGGAGCTCTGGAAACACCTTC	CASGDRSSGNTF
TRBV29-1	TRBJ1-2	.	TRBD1	TGCAGCGTTCCTGGGACAGGAGGGTACTCCTACTATGGCTACACCTTC	CSVPGTGGYSYYGYTF
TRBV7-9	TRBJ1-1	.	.	TGTGCCAGCAGTCAAGATTGGGGGTTAGGAGCTTTCTTT	CASSQDWGLGAFF
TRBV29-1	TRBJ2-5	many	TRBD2	TGCAGCGTTGTGGCGGGAGCTTGGAGGGAGACCCAGTACTTC	CSVVAGAWRETQYF
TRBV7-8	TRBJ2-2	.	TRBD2	TGTGCCAGCAGCTTAGGGGCGACTAGCGGAAACGGGGAGCTGTTTTTT	CASSLGATSGNGELFF
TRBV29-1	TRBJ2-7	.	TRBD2	TGCAGCATTACTAGCGGGAGCGGATACGAGCAGTACTTC	CSITSGSGYEQYF
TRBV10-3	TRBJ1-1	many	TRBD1	TGTGCCATCAGTGAGACAGGGGGCACTGAAGCTTTCTTT	CAISETGGTEAFF
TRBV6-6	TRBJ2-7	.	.	TGTGCCAGCAACTCGGTTGGGATCGAGCAGTACTTC	CASNSVGIEQYF
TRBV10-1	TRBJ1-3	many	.	TGCGCCATCCCGGACAACCCCTCTGGAAACACCATATATTTT	CAIPDNPSGNTIYF
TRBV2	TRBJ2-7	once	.	TGTGCCAGCAACGGGGGCTCCAGCTACGAGCAGTACTTC	CASNGGSSYEQYF